The 25 T cell receptor beta chains below come from one sample, sequenced in a study of shared clonotypes between healthy human individuals. Clones were sequenced by immunoSEQ multiplex PCR, and TCRdb holds only the in-frame ones, with some missing. The table shows hundreds of thousands of clones, with approximately 95% occurring only once. Sequencing used naive CD4+ T cells sorted from blood. As to subset: CD45RA+ positively selected. Receptors were obtained from a woman in her thirties in good health.

V gene TRBV25-1 combines with J gene TRBJ2-1, with TRBD2 matching over 10 bases. Germline loops: CDR1 MGHDK, CDR2 SYGVNS. The CDR3 loop spans 16 amino acids. The V gene end was trimmed by 1 base and the J gene end by 3 bases; junction bases not matched to a gene: 3. Here the CDR3 DNA reads TGTGCCAGCAGTGAATCCCGGACTAGCGGCTACAATGAGCAGTTCTTC. Amino acid sequence: CASSESRTSGYNEQFF.

As concerns this clone: Other nucleotide sequences in the sample specify the same CDR3. The genes are TRBV5-1 and TRBJ1-5; possibly TRBD1 for D (5 bases). Germline V gene sequence: CDR1 SGHRS, CDR2 YFSETQ. The CDR3 consists of 13 residues. Trimming left V 1 base short and J 5 bases short, with 7 bases between. For the CDR3, the DNA is TGCGCCAGCAGCTTGCAGGGTGATCAGCCCCAGCATTTT. It translates to CASSLQGDQPQHF. The variable domain in full, completed from reference TRBV5-1 and TRBJ1-5, reads KAGVTQTPRYLIKTRGQQVTLSCSPISGHRSVSWYQQTPGQGLQFLFEYFSETQRNKGNFPGRFSGRQFSNSRSEMNVSTLELGDSALYLCASSLQGDQPQHFGDGTRLSIL.

The gene calls are TRBV28 and TRBJ2-7, with 7 bases fitting TRBD1. Losses at the gene ends were 4 bases for V and 0 bases for J; bases not matched to a gene: 9. The CDR3 consists of 16 residues. Germline V CDR1 and CDR2: MDHEN, SYDVKM. CDR3 coding DNA: TGTGCCAGCAGTTCCCCTTCGACAGGGAGCTCCTACGAGCAGTACTTC. Encoded protein: CASSSPSTGSSYEQYF.

The V gene is TRBV5-4, the J gene TRBJ1-2, with D possibly TRBD1 on 6 matching bases. With 1 base removed from V and 5 bases from J, the gap between germline ends came to 18 bases. Germline CDR1 SGHNT, CDR2 YYREEE (reference sequence). This CDR3 spans 16 amino acids. The CDR3 protein is CASSLNQGLRGYGYTF. The CDR3 nucleotides are TGTGCCAGCAGCTTGAACCAGGGACTGAGGGGGTATGGCTACACCTTC. The full variable domain, completed using reference TRBV5-4 and TRBJ1-2, is ETGVTQSPTHLIKTRGQQVTLRCSSQSGHNTVSWYQQALGQGPQFIFQYYREEENGRGNFPPRFSGLQFPNYSSELNVNALELDDSALYLCASSLNQGLRGYGYTFGSGTRLTVV.

J is TRBJ1-2 and V is TRBV20-1; 7 nucleotides line up with TRBD1. Trimming cost V 6 bases and J 6 bases; bases outside gene matches: 4. There are 11 residues in the CDR3. CDR1 and CDR2 from the germline V gene are DFQATT and SNEGSKA (reference sequence). DNA of the CDR3: TGCAGTGCCATCAGGGGGGATGGCTACACCTTC. Protein: CSAIRGDGYTF.

The chain recombines TRBV15 with TRBJ1-6; D not certain. The CDR3 sequence is 13 residues long. Germline CDR1 and CDR2: LNHNV and YYDKDF (reference sequence). Trimming pared 0 bases from V and 10 bases from J, leaving 7 bases between. This CDR3 reads CATSRDIVSPLHF. Written as DNA, the CDR3 is TGTGCCACCAGCAGAGATATTGTCTCACCCCTCCACTTT.

The gene calls are TRBV9 and TRBJ2-5, with TRBD1 identical over 10 bases. V shed 0 bases and J 7 bases; nucleotides not matched to a gene: 9. CDR3 length: 16 amino acids. CDR1 and CDR2 from the germline V gene are SGDLS and YYNGEE. Written as DNA, the CDR3 is TGTGCCAGCAGCGTAGGAGGGAGACAGGGGGCTGGGACCCAGTACTTC. Protein product: CASSVGGRQGAGTQYF.

The rearrangement joins TRBV6-1 to TRBJ1-5; D is perhaps TRBD1 (5 bases). This CDR3 is built from 15 residues. V lost 4 bases and J lost 0, with 10 bases in between. CDR1 and CDR2 from the germline V gene are MNHNS and SASEGT. The CDR3 DNA is TGTGCCAGCAGTGCCAGACAGACTAGCAATCAGCCCCAGCATTTT. Translation: CASSARQTSNQPQHF.

The rearrangement uses TRBV27 and TRBJ1-1, with TRBD1 matching over 12 bases. The CDR3 runs 15 residues. With V trimmed by 3 bases and J by 5 bases, 4 bases remained unmatched. Germline V lookup: CDR1 MNHEY, CDR2 SMNVEV (reference sequence). CDR3 nucleotides: TGTGCCAGCAGTTTTGGGGGACAGGGGGCGACTGAAGCTTTCTTT. Translation gives CASSFGGQGATEAFF.

This chain connects TRBV2 to TRBJ2-5, with D tentatively TRBD2 (6 bases). The CDR3 spans 15 residues. The V end lost 6 bases, the J end lost 3 bases, and 17 bases lay between the germline ends. Germline CDR1 SNHLY, CDR2 FYNNEI. CDR3 sequence (DNA): TGTGCCAGCAGCTGGGGGACTGGCCCCGAAGAGACCCAGTACTTC. Residues: CASSWGTGPEETQYF.

The V call is TRBV6-5, the J call TRBJ1-1; tentative D call: TRBD1 (5 bases). The length of the CDR3 is 12 residues. Germline V gene data show CDR1 as MNHEY and CDR2 as SVGAGI. Trimming pared 6 bases from V and 3 bases from J, leaving 8 bases between. CDR3 in DNA: TGTGCCAGCAGGAAACAGGACACTGAAGCTTTCTTT. This sequence encodes CASRKQDTEAFF.

The chain is built from TRBV28 and TRBJ1-1; tentatively, D is TRBD1 (5 bases). Germline-derived CDR1 and CDR2 are MDHEN and SYDVKM. The CDR3 loop spans 15 amino acids. V was shortened by 2 bases and J by 2 bases, with 12 bases between the two germline ends. CDR3 protein: CASSLENRRNTEAFF. In nucleotides, the CDR3 is TGTGCCAGCAGTTTAGAAAACAGGCGAAACACTGAAGCTTTCTTT. Full variable domain (rest looked up from reference TRBV28 and TRBJ1-1): DVKVTQSSRYLVKRTGEKVFLECVQDMDHENMFWYRQDPGLGLRLIYFSYDVKMKEKGDIPEGYSVSREKKERFSLILESASTNQTSMYLCASSLENRRNTEAFFGQGTRLTVV.

The genes are TRBV4-1 and TRBJ2-7; D remains unclear. CDR3 length: 15 amino acids. The V and J ends lost 0 bases and 2 bases respectively, with 11 bases between them. Germline V gene lookup returns CDR1 MGHRA and CDR2 YSYEKL. The CDR3 region is CASSQESSRPYEQYF. The CDR3 DNA is TGCGCCAGCAGCCAAGAGTCCAGCAGGCCCTACGAGCAGTACTTC.

The chain joins TRBV9 to TRBJ1-1; no definite D call. The germline V and J ends were trimmed by 4 bases and 4 bases, with 11 bases remaining between them. Germline V lookup: CDR1 SGDLS, CDR2 YYNGEE. CDR3 length: 13 amino acids. This CDR3 is CASSRRVGTEAFF. In nucleotides, the CDR3 is TGTGCCAGCAGCCGACGGGTGGGCACTGAAGCTTTCTTT. Supplemented by reference TRBV9 and TRBJ1-1, the full variable domain reads DSGVTQTPKHLITATGQRVTLRCSPRSGDLSVYWYQQSLDQGLQFLIQYYNGEERAKGNILERFSAQQFPDLHSELNLSSLELGDSALYFCASSRRVGTEAFFGQGTRLTVV.

The V and J genes are TRBV5-1 and TRBJ2-7, with 11 bases matching TRBD1. This CDR3 has 17 residues. V gave up 4 bases and J gave up 4 bases; unmatched junction bases: 13. The germline gives CDR1 SGHRS, CDR2 YFSETQ. The CDR3 nucleotides read TGCGCCAGCAGCCTAACCATCGGACAGGGGGCGAAGTACGAGCAGTACTTC. Amino acids: CASSLTIGQGAKYEQYF.

The chain is built from TRBV7-9 and TRBJ1-5, with D unresolved. The CDR3 extends over 13 amino acids. Germline values: CDR1 SEHNR, CDR2 FQNEAQ (reference sequence). The V end lost 3 bases, the J end lost 3 bases, and 6 bases lay between the germline ends. The CDR3 bases are TGTGCCAGCAGCTTGGGCGTCAATCAGCCCCAGCATTTT. Translating it yields CASSLGVNQPQHF.

In the case of this clone: Other DNA sequences within the sample encode an identical CDR3. The chain is built from TRBV7-9 and TRBJ2-7; 11 positions agree with TRBD2. Germline V gene lookup returns CDR1 SEHNR and CDR2 FQNEAQ (reference sequence). V shed 5 bases, J shed 1 base, and the junction held 4 bases outside the gene matches. This CDR3 region has 15 residues. DNA for the CDR3: TGTGCCAGCAGCCCCACTAGCGGGAGATCCTACGAGCAGTACTTC. Translation gives CASSPTSGRSYEQYF.

The rearrangement links TRBV9 to TRBJ2-7; no clear D gene. Germline V gene lookup returns CDR1 SGDLS and CDR2 YYNGEE. This CDR3 region has 16 residues. V lost 0 bases and J 4 bases, leaving 17 bases between the germline ends. CDR3 coding DNA: TGTGCCAGCAGCGTAGCATCTCGGGCAAGGAATTACGAGCAGTACTTC. Its translation is CASSVASRARNYEQYF.

The genes are TRBV19 and TRBJ1-5; D is ambiguous. This CDR3 contains 16 residues. CDR1 is LNHDA and CDR2 is SQIVND in the germline V gene (reference sequence). V was cut by 5 bases and J by 4 bases, with 18 bases left in between. The CDR3 loop reads CASSAQRRVGNQPQHF. The CDR3 DNA reads as TGTGCCAGTAGTGCCCAGAGGCGCGTCGGTAATCAGCCCCAGCATTTT.

This clone appeared once. The rearrangement links TRBV28 to TRBJ1-2; 10 bases match TRBD1. Germline V lookup: CDR1 MDHEN, CDR2 SYDVKM. CDR3 length equals 14 residues. J was trimmed by 5 bases and V by 2 bases; bases with no gene match: 2. The CDR3 region has the DNA TGTGCCAGCAGTTTACGGGGACAGGGGTATGGCTACACCTTC. This translates into CASSLRGQGYGYTF.

This clone was seen only once. Other DNA sequences in the sample encode the same CDR3. This sequence joins TRBV2 and TRBJ2-7; D remains unclear. Germline CDR1 and CDR2: SNHLY and FYNNEI. V was shortened by 4 bases and J by 3 bases, with 4 bases between the two germline ends. This CDR3 is built from 11 residues. The CDR3 loop is CASSVSYEQYF. CDR3 DNA: TGTGCCAGCAGTGTTAGCTACGAGCAGTACTTC.

The rearrangement joins TRBV30 to TRBJ1-3; D not resolved. V lost 3 bases, J lost 4 bases, and 7 bases lay in between. This CDR3 has 12 residues. Germline V gene lookup returns CDR1 GTSNPN and CDR2 SVGIG (reference sequence). Here the CDR3 reads CAWRGLGNTIYF. The CDR3 DNA is TGTGCCTGGAGGGGTCTGGGAAACACCATATATTTT.

The V gene is TRBV28, the J gene TRBJ2-7, with 9 bases fitting TRBD1. V lost 7 bases and J lost 5; bases outside the gene matches: 9. Germline V lookup: CDR1 MDHEN, CDR2 SYDVKM. The CDR3 is 14 residues long. The CDR3 DNA sequence: TGTGCCAGCATCCCCGGGACAGGGCATCACGAGCAGTACTTC. Translated, it gives CASIPGTGHHEQYF.

The chain couples TRBV11-2 to TRBJ1-1; TRBD1 aligns across 9 bases. Germline V lookup: CDR1 SGHAT, CDR2 FQNNGV. This CDR3 region has 16 residues. J gave up 1 base and V 1 base, and 4 bases lay outside the gene matches. CDR3 protein: CASSLVRGQGNTEAFF. DNA for the CDR3: TGTGCCAGCAGCTTAGTAAGGGGACAGGGGAACACTGAAGCTTTCTTT.

This clone has only one observation. The chain links TRBV28 to TRBJ2-7; D is undetermined. This CDR3 spans 17 amino acids. CDR1 and CDR2 from the germline V gene are MDHEN and SYDVKM. Trimming stripped 6 bases from V and 1 base from J, with 22 bases between. In nucleotides, the CDR3 is TGTGCCAGCAGCGCGGCCCCGGCAGGCCGAGATTCCTACGAGCAGTACTTC. This codes for CASSAAPAGRDSYEQYF.